The 18 T cell receptor beta chains in this list originate from one sample, sequenced in a study of blood T cell repertoires in COVID-19. Libraries were prepared by immunoSEQ multiplex PCR; TCRdb keeps only in-frame clonotypes and omits some of them. The data show approximately 150,000 clones, 84% seen once. The sequenced sample was peripheral blood. Receptors were obtained from a man aged 60 to 75 with acute or convalescent COVID-19.

The rearrangement links TRBV5-1 to TRBJ2-7; 7 bases map to TRBD2. With 3 bases clipped from V and 3 bases from J, the junction kept 6 bases outside the gene matches. This CDR3 has 14 residues. The germline V gene encodes CDR1 SGHRS and CDR2 YFSETQ. The CDR3 nucleotides read TGCGCCAGCAGCTCCAGCGGGGTTTTCTACGAGCAGTACTTC. Encoded protein: CASSSSGVFYEQYF. Full variable domain (outside the CDR3, taken from reference TRBV5-1 and TRBJ2-7): KAGVTQTPRYLIKTRGQQVTLSCSPISGHRSVSWYQQTPGQGLQFLFEYFSETQRNKGNFPGRFSGRQFSNSRSEMNVSTLELGDSALYLCASSSSGVFYEQYFGPGTRLTVT.

V is TRBV9 and J is TRBJ2-3; D is possibly TRBD2 (5 bases). Trimming pared 0 bases from V and 6 bases from J, leaving 14 bases between. Germline V gene data show CDR1 as SGDLS and CDR2 as YYNGEE. The CDR3 spans 15 residues. CDR3 coding DNA: TGTGCCAGCAGCGTAGGGACTCGGAGTTGGGATACGCAGTATTTT. Translated, it gives CASSVGTRSWDTQYF.

Note on this clone: A junction end diverges from the germline sequence, so it may reflect a read error. The V gene is TRBV10-3, the J gene TRBJ1-6; D unclear. Germline CDR1 is ENHRY and CDR2 is SYGVKD. The CDR3 has 12 amino acids. CDR3 bases: TGTGCCATCAATGAGCCGGGTTCACCCCTCCACTTT. It yields the protein CAINEPGSPLHF.

This clone appeared once. This chain links TRBV5-4 with TRBJ2-1; the match to TRBD2 covers 8 bases. This CDR3 has 15 amino acids. J gave up 4 bases and V 2 bases, and 5 bases lay outside the gene matches. Per germline, CDR1 SGHNT and CDR2 YYREEE (reference sequence). CDR3 coding DNA: TGTGCCAGCAGCTTTAAGAGCGGGAGTTACAATGAGCAGTTCTTC. This gives the protein CASSFKSGSYNEQFF.

V and J are TRBV5-1 and TRBJ2-7, with 15 bases matching TRBD2. This CDR3 is built from 17 residues. Germline CDR1 SGHRS, CDR2 YFSETQ. Unmatched junction bases numbered 8, after V lost 4 bases and J lost 3 bases. The DNA for the CDR3 is TGCGCCAGCAGCCAGGGACTAGCGGGGGGAAATCTCTACGAGCAGTACTTC. Translated, it gives CASSQGLAGGNLYEQYF.

V usage is TRBV7-9 and J usage is TRBJ2-7, with TRBD1 matching over 10 bases. In germline, CDR1 is SEHNR, CDR2 FQNEAQ (reference sequence). V gave up 4 bases and J gave up 3 bases; unmatched junction bases: 3. The CDR3 totals 14 residues. The CDR3 bases are TGTGCCAGCAGCTCGACAGGGGGCTTCTACGAGCAGTACTTC. Translated, it gives CASSSTGGFYEQYF.

The rearrangement joins TRBV5-1 to TRBJ2-5; 7 bases are shared with TRBD2. J gave up 3 bases and V 4 bases, and 15 bases lay outside the gene matches. The length of the CDR3 is 17 residues. Per the germline V gene, CDR1 is SGHRS and CDR2 is YFSETQ. The CDR3 DNA follows: TGCGCCAGCAGCCCGCCCGGACTAGTAAGCGGGGAAGAGACCCAGTACTTC. This codes for CASSPPGLVSGEETQYF.

The chain joins TRBV6-5 to TRBJ2-2, with 10 bases identical to TRBD1. Germline CDR1 and CDR2: MNHEY and SVGAGI. The CDR3 is made up of 16 amino acids. Unmatched junction bases numbered 4, after V lost 0 bases and J lost 6 bases. CDR3 nucleotides: TGTGCCAGCAGTTACTCGGGGACAGGGGCAGCCGGGGAGCTGTTTTTT. Translation gives CASSYSGTGAAGELFF.

The chain couples TRBV9 to TRBJ1-6; 7 nucleotides match TRBD1. Germline V gene lookup returns CDR1 SGDLS and CDR2 YYNGEE. V shed 2 bases and J 0 bases; nucleotides not matched to a gene: 2. The CDR3 sequence is 16 residues long. CDR3 amino acids: CASSVGQSSYNSPLHF. CDR3 sequence (DNA): TGTGCCAGCAGCGTGGGACAGAGCTCCTATAATTCACCCCTCCACTTT. The full variable domain, with the rest looked up from reference TRBV9 and TRBJ1-6, is DSGVTQTPKHLITATGQRVTLRCSPRSGDLSVYWYQQSLDQGLQFLIQYYNGEERAKGNILERFSAQQFPDLHSELNLSSLELGDSALYFCASSVGQSSYNSPLHFGNGTRLTVT.

The chain carries TRBV5-8 and TRBJ2-3; 12 bases match TRBD1. The germline V gene has CDR1 SGHTS and CDR2 YDEGEE. This CDR3 contains 17 residues. V was pared by 8 bases and J by 2 bases, with 12 bases of the junction left unmatched. The CDR3 is CARARDRGRGVTDTQYF. The CDR3 coding sequence is TGTGCCAGAGCCCGGGACAGGGGGCGCGGGGTCACAGATACGCAGTATTTT.

A note on this clone: Other DNA sequences in the same sample also yield this CDR3. V usage is TRBV6-5 and J usage is TRBJ1-1; no clear D. Trimming cost V 6 bases and J 1 base, with 6 bases left between them. Germline-derived CDR1 and CDR2 are MNHEY and SVGAGI. The CDR3 sequence is 12 residues long. CDR3 sequence (DNA): TGTGCCAGCAGCCGCGGGAACACTGAAGCTTTCTTT. It translates to CASSRGNTEAFF.

V and J are TRBV3-1 (or the pseudogene TRBV3-2) and TRBJ1-1; 8 bases align to TRBD1. This CDR3 has 13 amino acids. Per germline, CDR1 LGHDT and CDR2 YNNKEL (reference sequence). Germline trimming cut 6 bases from V and 5 bases from J; bases unmatched to any gene: 5. DNA of the CDR3: TGTGCCAGCAGGGCAGGGGGCTGGACTGAAGCTTTCTTT. It translates to CASRAGGWTEAFF.

V usage is TRBV7-3 and J usage is TRBJ2-6; D is unresolved. The length of the CDR3 is 14 residues. V lost 8 bases, J lost 0 bases, and 8 bases lay in between. The germline CDR1 and CDR2 sequences are SGHTA and FQGTGA. CDR3 region: CASGPDSGANVLTF. CDR3 nucleotide sequence: TGTGCCAGCGGGCCAGACTCTGGGGCCAACGTCCTGACTTTC.

The J gene is TRBJ1-5, the V gene TRBV24-1, with D possibly matching TRBD1 (6 bases). Germline loops: CDR1 KGHDR, CDR2 SFDVKD. Trimming left V 4 bases short and J 1 base short, with 13 bases between. The CDR3 is made up of 16 amino acids. For the CDR3, the DNA is TGTGCCACCAGTGAGCGGACAGCGTTGAGCAATCAGCCCCAGCATTTT. Encoded protein: CATSERTALSNQPQHF.

CDR3 region: CASSSLLPGEQYF. In DNA form, the CDR3 reads TGTGCCAGCAGCTCACTCCTTCCCGGCGAGCAGTACTTC. The chain carries TRBV5-4 and TRBJ2-7; D is unclear. This CDR3 spans 13 amino acids. Trimming removed 3 bases from V and 6 bases from J, with 13 bases in between. Germline-derived CDR1 and CDR2 are SGHNT and YYREEE (reference sequence).

The chain couples TRBV10-3 to TRBJ1-4; TRBD1 aligns across 9 bases. The CDR3 spans 16 residues. Per germline, CDR1 ENHRY and CDR2 SYGVKD. V lost 6 bases and J lost 8; bases outside the gene matches: 13. In DNA form, the CDR3 reads TGTGCCATCAGAAACACGGGACAGGGAGGAGGAGAAAAACTGTTTTTT. Translated: CAIRNTGQGGGEKLFF.

In regard to this clone: Mismatch with germline at one junction end may stem from a read error. The rearrangement links TRBV6-1 to TRBJ2-2; 11 positions agree with TRBD2. The CDR3 has 15 residues. Germline V gene sequence: CDR1 MNHNS, CDR2 SASEGT. The CDR3 DNA follows: TGTGCCATCAGTGAACTAGCGGGAGACACCGGGGAGCTGTTTTTT. Its translation: CAISELAGDTGELFF.

This chain uses TRBV18 with TRBJ2-1, with D possibly TRBD2 on 5 matching bases. Per the germline V gene, CDR1 is KGHSH and CDR2 is LQKENI. Deletions cut 4 bases from V and 9 bases from J, with 25 bases between. The CDR3 runs 17 residues. CDR3 sequence reads: CASSRTTILSGMVEQFF. CDR3 sequence (DNA): TGTGCCAGCTCACGCACGACAATACTATCGGGGATGGTTGAGCAGTTCTTC.